This T cell receptor (beta chain) was found in a study of cytomegalovirus exposure and HLA in healthy donors. Findings of the study overall: According to an earlier analysis, most TCR beta V segments yielded productive rearrangements about 87% or about 30% of the time. Researchers counted 164 TCR beta chains as cytomegalovirus-associated.

Germline values: CDR1 WSHSY, CDR2 SAAADI. The CDR3 extends over 15 amino acids. V was pared by 7 bases and J by 11 bases, with 25 bases between. As to this clone: What it binds is unknown.

In the PCR, 60 Vbeta and 13 Jbeta primers were used. Assay used: immunoSEQ multiplex PCR; TCRdb lists only in-frame clones, some missing. The top ten clones hold approximately 7.2% of a sample with approximately 77,000 clones, roughly 75% of them seen once. The TCR was taken from a woman aged 40 to 55 in good health and CMV-seronegative. The V and J genes are TRBV10-2 and TRBJ2-3; perhaps TRBD2 as D (6 bases). The sequenced material came from PBMCs. The CDR3: CASKRDGSRPYEQYF. For the CDR3, the DNA is TGCGCCAGCAAGAGGGACGGGAGTCGCCCATACGAGCAGTATTTT.